The source of this TCR beta chain is a study of OX40 agonist ivuxolimab in advanced cancers. V was clipped by 0 bases and J by 2 bases, with 0 bases between them. The CDR3 has 12 amino acids. The germline CDR1 and CDR2 sequences are SGHDT and YYEEEE. Method: immunoSEQ multiplex PCR; TCRdb's copy keeps in-frame clones and lacks some. The table lists 70,000 to 95,000 clones, roughly 84% of them singletons. The TCR was taken from an adult with an advanced solid tumor such as melanoma, head and neck, liver or kidney cancer. The material was CD4+ or CD8+ T cells sorted from blood, obtained in a trial of the OX40 agonist ivuxolimab. The chain is built from TRBV5-6 and TRBJ1-5; D is undetermined. The DNA of the CDR3 is TGTGCCAGCAGCTTGGGCAATCAGCCCCAGCATTTT. Protein product: CASSLGNQPQHF.